These 11 T cell receptor beta chains share one sample of origin, sequenced in a study of immune evolution from preneoplasia to lung adenocarcinoma. Profiling relied on immunoSEQ multiplex PCR, and the TCRdb table lists in-frame clones only, not all of them. The sample lists some 3,500 clones, about 80% occurring once. Material for sequencing was FFPE minimally invasive lung adenocarcinoma tissue. The receptors here all came from a person between 55 and 80 years old with lung adenocarcinoma.

The chain has TRBV7-6 and TRBJ2-3; unclear D gene. Germline V gene data show CDR1 as SGHVS and CDR2 as FNYEAQ. V shed 5 bases and J shed 10 bases, with 22 bases lying between them. The CDR3 has 15 residues. CDR3 nucleotides: TGTGCCAGCAGCCAGGACCAAACAGCGAGGATCGCGCAGTATTTT. Residues: CASSQDQTARIAQYF.

The gene calls are TRBV29-1 and TRBJ1-1, with D possibly TRBD1 on 5 matching bases. V was shortened by 6 bases and J by 0 bases, with 14 bases between the two germline ends. The CDR3 length is 14 residues. The germline V gene encodes CDR1 SQVTM and CDR2 ANQGSEA. CDR3 sequence: CSVLTESMNTEAFF. The CDR3 DNA follows: TGCAGCGTCCTGACAGAAAGTATGAACACTGAAGCTTTCTTT.

The chain carries TRBV29-1 and TRBJ2-1; 7 nucleotides agree with TRBD2. CDR1 and CDR2 from the germline V gene are SQVTM and ANQGSEA. The CDR3 consists of 14 residues. The trim removed 7 bases at V and 7 bases at J, leaving 13 bases unmatched. In DNA, the CDR3 is TGCAGCGGTCGGGACTACCCCTTAGGGAATGAGCAGTTCTTC. It codes for CSGRDYPLGNEQFF.

The chain couples TRBV2 to TRBJ2-2; a possible D gene is TRBD1 (5 bases). This CDR3 is 14 amino acids long. V lost 5 bases and J lost 7, with 14 bases in between. Germline lookup yields CDR1 SNHLY and CDR2 FYNNEI. This CDR3 reads CASSKVTGLGELFF. The DNA of the CDR3 is TGTGCCAGCAGTAAAGTTACAGGTCTCGGGGAGCTGTTTTTT.

This CDR3 is CASSLWGRGTGVFSNQPQHF. In nucleotides, the CDR3 is TGTGCCAGCAGTTTATGGGGGCGGGGGACAGGGGTCTTTAGCAATCAGCCCCAGCATTTT. This chain links TRBV28 with TRBJ1-5; 10 positions match TRBD1. CDR1 is MDHEN, CDR2 SYDVKM, per germline. Losses at the gene ends were 0 bases for V and 0 bases for J; bases not matched to a gene: 11. This CDR3 is built from 20 residues.

To note about this clone: Distinct nucleotide sequences in the sample also encode this CDR3. The chain has TRBV6-6 and TRBJ1-1; a possible D gene is TRBD1 (5 bases). This CDR3 is built from 12 residues. Germline loops: CDR1 MNHNY, CDR2 SVGAGI (reference sequence). Trimming took off 0 bases at V and 7 bases at J, with 6 bases between the two ends. CDR3 DNA: TGTGCCAGCAGTTACTCGGGGGATGAAGCTTTCTTT. Protein product: CASSYSGDEAFF.

The chain couples TRBV6-1 to TRBJ2-7, with unresolved D. Germline CDR1 reads MNHNS; CDR2 reads SASEGT. The CDR3 is 10 amino acids. Trimming cost V 3 bases and J 10 bases, with 7 bases left between them. CDR3 coding DNA: TGTGCCAGCAGTGAGGTTCCCCAGTACTTC. This codes for CASSEVPQYF.

This sequence joins TRBV18 and TRBJ2-4; D gene uncertain. V gave up 6 bases and J gave up 0 bases, with 9 bases separating them. Germline V gene sequence: CDR1 KGHSH, CDR2 LQKENI. The CDR3 length is 14 residues. The CDR3 nucleotides read TGTGCCAGCTCTCCGTCGGGAGCCAAAAACATTCAGTACTTC. It specifies CASSPSGAKNIQYF.

The J gene is TRBJ1-2, the V gene TRBV5-3, with 12 bases aligning to TRBD1. TRBV5-3 has ORF status, its function being uncertain. The CDR3 length is 16 residues. V shed 4 bases and J 1 base; nucleotides not matched to a gene: 5. This CDR3 is CARSMGQGANNYGYTF. CDR3 sequence (DNA): TGTGCCAGAAGCATGGGACAGGGGGCGAATAACTATGGCTACACCTTC.

V and J are TRBV30 and TRBJ2-7; 7 bases match TRBD1. The CDR3 runs 14 residues. The ends lost 0 bases at V and 3 bases at J; junction bases unmatched: 5. Germline loops: CDR1 GTSNPN, CDR2 SVGIG (reference sequence). CDR3 protein: CAWSVLAGGYEQYF. The CDR3 DNA sequence: TGTGCCTGGAGTGTACTCGCAGGGGGCTACGAGCAGTACTTC.

This clone was counted between two and nine times. The DNA for the CDR3 is TGTGCCAGCAGTTTACTAGCGGGAGCCAAAAACATTCAGTACTTC. Translation gives CASSLLAGAKNIQYF. V is TRBV28 and J is TRBJ2-4; TRBD2 matches at 8 bases. The CDR3 is 15 residues long. Germline-derived CDR1 and CDR2 are MDHEN and SYDVKM. V was pared by 2 bases and J by 0 bases, with 0 bases of the junction left unmatched.